The entry below gives a single T cell receptor (beta chain) sequence along with its context. The ends lost 4 bases at V and 1 base at J; junction bases unmatched: 0. This CDR3 has 13 amino acids. Germline values: CDR1 SQVTM, CDR2 ANQGSEA. Symptom resolution, clearance, or two negative PCRs marked the recovered donors of Cohort 3. The source of the sample is a study of blood T cell repertoires in COVID-19. Study background: T cells, B-cell-depleted T cells, or PBMCs supplied cDNA or gDNA.

Authors' analysis steps: Reference gene primer amplification in the assay estimated nucleated cell counts. Repertoires were generated with immunoSEQ multiplex PCR, while TCRdb's copy carries only in-frame clones and drops some. V and J calls plus clone size are reproduced from that table; the DNA served to infer D and trimming. The table has 250,000 to 400,000 clones, about 89% seen once. The chain carries TRBV29-1 and TRBJ2-2; 7 nucleotides match TRBD2. Input material: PBMCs or T cells enriched from blood (not recorded which). This TCR was recovered from a woman aged 30 to 39 who had recovered from COVID-19. The CDR3 DNA is TGCAGCGTTGTAGCGGGGAACACCGGGGAGCTGTTTTTT. Its translation is CSVVAGNTGELFF.